A single sample gave rise to the 21 T cell receptor beta chains below, sequenced in a study of control samples from healthy donors and cancer patients. Clones were sequenced by immunoSEQ multiplex PCR, and TCRdb holds only the in-frame ones, with some missing. The sample yields 24,000 or so clones, more than 75% seen once. The sequenced sample consisted of PBMCs. Receptors were obtained from a man between 50 and 59 years old with lung cancer.

The chain links TRBV6-2 or TRBV6-3 to TRBJ1-1; no clear D gene. Trimming took 2 bases from V and 4 from J, leaving 11 bases between them. Looked up from germline, CDR1 is MNHEY and CDR2 is SVGEGT. The CDR3 consists of 14 residues. CDR3 in DNA: TGTGCCAGCAGTTACCAAGAGAGGAGCACTGAAGCTTTCTTT. It codes for CASSYQERSTEAFF.

In DNA, the CDR3 is TGTGCCAGTAGTAGGACAGGGTTTGGCTACACCTTC. Amino acids: CASSRTGFGYTF. The chain carries TRBV19 and TRBJ1-2; TRBD1 matches at 8 bases. The CDR3 length is 12 residues. The V and J ends lost 4 bases and 7 bases, in that order; junction bases with no gene match: 2. Germline CDR1 LNHDA, CDR2 SQIVND (reference sequence).

The chain is built from TRBV19 and TRBJ1-1; 7 bases are shared with TRBD1. V shed 3 bases, J shed 4 bases, and the junction held 2 bases outside the gene matches. Germline-derived CDR1 and CDR2 are LNHDA and SQIVND (reference sequence). This CDR3 has 13 residues. The CDR3 spells CASSMNRGTEAFF. The CDR3 bases are TGTGCCAGTAGTATGAACAGGGGCACTGAAGCTTTCTTT.

The J gene is TRBJ2-1, the V gene TRBV5-5; no reliable D call. Germline CDR1 and CDR2: SGHKS and YYEKEE (reference sequence). Trimming left V 0 bases short and J 12 bases short, with 10 bases between. CDR3 size: 12 residues. The CDR3 region has the DNA TGTGCCAGCAGCTTGGAAGACGTTTCGCAGTTCTTC. Its protein is CASSLEDVSQFF.

The chain combines TRBV5-4 with TRBJ1-3; unclear D gene. The germline CDR1 and CDR2 sequences are SGHNT and YYREEE (reference sequence). The ends were cut back, 4 bases at V and 0 bases at J, with 5 bases in the middle. The CDR3 is 13 amino acids. CDR3 protein: CASSVVSGNTIYF. The CDR3 coding sequence is TGTGCCAGCAGCGTCGTCTCTGGAAACACCATATATTTT. Based on the CDR3 plus reference TRBV5-4 and TRBJ1-3, the full variable domain is ETGVTQSPTHLIKTRGQQVTLRCSSQSGHNTVSWYQQALGQGPQFIFQYYREEENGRGNFPPRFSGLQFPNYSSELNVNALELDDSALYLCASSVVSGNTIYFGEGSWLTVV.

CDR3 sequence (DNA): TGTGCCAGCAGTTACCTCGGGGAATCACCCCTCCACTTT. This codes for CASSYLGESPLHF. This rearrangement joins TRBV6-5 to TRBJ1-6; D gene uncertain. The V gene lost 2 bases and the J gene lost 10 bases, with 9 bases spanning the gap. In germline, CDR1 is MNHEY, CDR2 SVGAGI. The CDR3 is 13 amino acids.

The gene calls are TRBV18 and TRBJ1-1, with D possibly being TRBD1 (5 bases). Trimming shortened V by 0 bases and J by 0 bases, and 11 bases separated the two germline ends. In germline, CDR1 is KGHSH, CDR2 LQKENI. The CDR3 length is 16 residues. The DNA for the CDR3 is TGTGCCAGCTCACCACCGATGGGACCTATGAACACTGAAGCTTTCTTT. Translation: CASSPPMGPMNTEAFF.

The chain is built from TRBV9 and TRBJ2-1; D may be TRBD1 or TRBD2 (5 bases each). The length of the CDR3 is 15 residues. CDR1 is SGDLS, CDR2 YYNGEE, per germline. The V end lost 0 bases, the J end lost 2 bases, and 9 bases lay between the germline ends. CDR3 sequence (DNA): TGTGCCAGCAGCGTAGGAGGGGCAGCCTACAATGAGCAGTTCTTC. Its protein product is CASSVGGAAYNEQFF.

This clone was seen just once. The chain is built from TRBV18 and TRBJ1-1, with unresolved D. CDR1 and CDR2 (germline): KGHSH, LQKENI. Trimming cost V 3 bases and J 1 base, with 9 bases left between them. This CDR3 contains 14 residues. CDR3 loop: CASSPKETNTEAFF. As DNA, the CDR3 is TGTGCCAGCTCACCGAAGGAAACGAACACTGAAGCTTTCTTT.

The V gene is TRBV7-9, the J gene TRBJ2-7, with 7 positions matching TRBD2. Germline V gene lookup returns CDR1 SEHNR and CDR2 FQNEAQ (reference sequence). The trim removed 4 bases at V and 2 bases at J, leaving 11 bases unmatched. The CDR3 length is 16 residues. CDR3 nucleotides: TGTGCCAGCAGCTCACCAACTAGCGACCCTCCCTACGAGCAGTACTTC. It encodes CASSSPTSDPPYEQYF.

This rearrangement joins TRBV3-1 (or the pseudogene TRBV3-2) to TRBJ2-5, with D tentatively TRBD2 (5 bases). The germline CDR1 and CDR2 sequences are LGHDT and YNNKEL (reference sequence). The CDR3 consists of 17 residues. The V gene lost 0 bases and the J gene lost 4 bases, with 18 bases spanning the gap. CDR3 sequence (DNA): TGTGCCAGCAGCCAAGATACAGCGGTCGTTGGGATAGAGACCCAGTACTTC. Translated, it gives CASSQDTAVVGIETQYF.

CDR3 protein: CASSPWAESDTEAFF. CDR3 nucleotide sequence: TGTGCCAGCTCACCATGGGCCGAGAGTGACACTGAAGCTTTCTTT. This chain uses TRBV18 with TRBJ1-1; no clear D. V shed 2 bases and J shed 3 bases, with 13 bases lying between them. CDR3 length: 15 amino acids. Germline CDR1 is KGHSH and CDR2 is LQKENI. Looking up the rest from reference TRBV18 and TRBJ1-1 gives the full variable domain: NAGVMQNPRHLVRRRGQEARLRCSPMKGHSHVYWYRQLPEEGLKFMVYLQKENIIDESGMPKERFSAEFPKEGPSILRIQQVVRGDSAAYFCASSPWAESDTEAFFGQGTRLTVV.

This clone came up once. The chain recombines TRBV13 with TRBJ2-1; 12 bases align to TRBD2. Trimming took 5 bases from V and 11 from J; bases not matched to a gene: 7. The V gene's germline CDR1 is PRHDT and CDR2 FYEKMQ (reference sequence). The length of the CDR3 is 14 residues. The CDR3 nucleotides read TGTGCCAGCAGCGAAAGACTAGCGGGGGCCCAGCAGTTCTTC. It is translated as CASSERLAGAQQFF.

The rearrangement joins TRBV7-6 to TRBJ1-4; the D gene is possibly TRBD1 (6 bases). The CDR3 is made up of 13 amino acids. Germline CDR1 and CDR2: SGHVS and FNYEAQ. V gave up 5 bases and J gave up 8 bases, with 12 bases separating them. CDR3 sequence reads: CASSEMRGEKLFF. The CDR3 DNA reads TGTGCCAGCAGCGAGATGAGGGGGGAAAAACTGTTTTTT.

The chain recombines TRBV4-1 with TRBJ2-3; D call uncertain. This CDR3 region has 15 residues. V lost 4 bases and J 1 base, leaving 12 bases between the germline ends. From germline, CDR1 is MGHRA and CDR2 YSYEKL. The CDR3 region has the DNA TGCGCCAGCAGCCCTCAGATGAGCGGCACAGATACGCAGTATTTT. Its protein is CASSPQMSGTDTQYF.

This clone was picked up one time. For the CDR3, the DNA is TGTGCCAGCAGTGCACAGCTGACCTCCAATGAGCAGTTCTTC. This translates into CASSAQLTSNEQFF. The V and J genes are TRBV2 and TRBJ2-1, with D hard to call. The CDR3 runs to 14 residues. The V gene lost 4 bases and the J gene lost 6 bases, with 13 bases spanning the gap. The germline gives CDR1 SNHLY, CDR2 FYNNEI.

This chain uses TRBV11-2 with TRBJ1-1; 8 bases match TRBD1. In germline, CDR1 is SGHAT, CDR2 FQNNGV. The junction had 9 bases not matched to a gene; V was cut back by 4 bases and J by 5 bases. The CDR3 has 15 residues. The CDR3 DNA follows: TGTGCCAGCAGCTACAAAACAGGGGGATGGACTGAAGCTTTCTTT. It encodes CASSYKTGGWTEAFF.

This clone was recorded a few times. The rearrangement uses TRBV11-1 and TRBJ1-1, with TRBD1 identical over 7 bases. CDR1 and CDR2 from the germline V gene are SGHAT and FQDESV (reference sequence). The CDR3 contains 13 residues. Trimming cost V 9 bases and J 4 bases; bases outside gene matches: 8. Here the CDR3 DNA reads TGTGCCAGTGACAGGGAGTGGTTCACTGAAGCTTTCTTT. Translation gives CASDREWFTEAFF.

The rearrangement joins TRBV7-9 to TRBJ1-2; D is possibly TRBD1 (5 bases). The germline V and J ends were trimmed by 4 bases and 4 bases, with 22 bases remaining between them. The CDR3 runs 17 residues. Germline CDR1 reads SEHNR; CDR2 reads FQNEAQ (reference sequence). CDR3 loop: CASSSPWGWGGGYGYTF. The DNA for the CDR3 is TGTGCCAGCAGCTCACCCTGGGGGTGGGGCGGAGGCTATGGCTACACCTTC.

This clone was detected only once. The rearrangement uses TRBV6-1 and TRBJ1-1, with D perhaps TRBD1 (5 bases). Germline values: CDR1 MNHNS, CDR2 SASEGT. The CDR3 contains 16 residues. V was pared by 1 base and J by 3 bases, with 15 bases between. Here the CDR3 reads CASSEVGAGLDTEAFF. CDR3 nucleotides: TGTGCCAGCAGTGAAGTTGGTGCAGGGCTTGACACTGAAGCTTTCTTT.

The V call is TRBV18, the J call TRBJ1-5; D is undetermined. This CDR3 comprises 19 residues. Germline CDR1 KGHSH, CDR2 LQKENI. V lost 6 bases and J lost 0, with 24 bases in between. CDR3: CASSRSPHEAVDSNQPQHF. For the CDR3, the DNA is TGTGCCAGCTCTAGGTCCCCCCATGAGGCGGTTGATAGCAATCAGCCCCAGCATTTT.